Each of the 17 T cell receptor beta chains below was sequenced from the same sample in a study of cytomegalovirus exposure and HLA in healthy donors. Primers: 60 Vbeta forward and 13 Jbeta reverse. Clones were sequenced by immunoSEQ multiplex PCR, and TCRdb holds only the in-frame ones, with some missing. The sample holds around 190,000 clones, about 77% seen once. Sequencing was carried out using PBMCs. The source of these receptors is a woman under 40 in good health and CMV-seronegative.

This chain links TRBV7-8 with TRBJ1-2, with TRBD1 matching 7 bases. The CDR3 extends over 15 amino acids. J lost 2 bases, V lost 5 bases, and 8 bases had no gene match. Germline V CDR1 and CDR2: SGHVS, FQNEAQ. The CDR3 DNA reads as TGTGCCAGCAGCCCCACAACAGGGGCAAACTATGGCTACACCTTC. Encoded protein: CASSPTTGANYGYTF. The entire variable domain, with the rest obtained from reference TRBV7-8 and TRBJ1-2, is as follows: GAGVSQSPRYKVAKRGQDVALRCDPISGHVSLFWYQQALGQGPEFLTYFQNEAQLDKSGLPSDRFFAERPEGSVSTLKIQRTQQEDSAVYLCASSPTTGANYGYTFGSGTRLTVV.

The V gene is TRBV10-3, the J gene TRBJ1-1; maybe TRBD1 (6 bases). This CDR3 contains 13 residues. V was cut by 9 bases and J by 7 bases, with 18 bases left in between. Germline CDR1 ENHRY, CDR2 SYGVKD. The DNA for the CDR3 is TGTGCCATTCAGGGGTCCCATCTTGATGAAGCTTTCTTT. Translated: CAIQGSHLDEAFF.

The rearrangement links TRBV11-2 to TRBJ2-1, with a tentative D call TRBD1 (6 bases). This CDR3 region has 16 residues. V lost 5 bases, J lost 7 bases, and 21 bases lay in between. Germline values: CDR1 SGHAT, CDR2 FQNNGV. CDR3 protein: CASSMGAAPIFNEQFF. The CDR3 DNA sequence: TGTGCCAGCAGCATGGGGGCGGCTCCCATTTTTAATGAGCAGTTCTTC.

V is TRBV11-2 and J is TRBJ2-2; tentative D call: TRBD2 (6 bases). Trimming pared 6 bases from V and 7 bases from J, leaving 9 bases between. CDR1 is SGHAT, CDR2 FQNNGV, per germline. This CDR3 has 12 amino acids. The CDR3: CASRMGGGELFF. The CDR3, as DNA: TGTGCCAGCAGGATGGGGGGCGGGGAGCTGTTTTTT.

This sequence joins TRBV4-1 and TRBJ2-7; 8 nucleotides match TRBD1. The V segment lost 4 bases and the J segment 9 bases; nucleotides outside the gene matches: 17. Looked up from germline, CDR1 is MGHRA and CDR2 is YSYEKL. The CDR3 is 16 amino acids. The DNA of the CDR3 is TGCGCCAGCAGCCCTGGGGGGATCCAGGGGGCGCGGGTGCAGTACTTC. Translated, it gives CASSPGGIQGARVQYF.

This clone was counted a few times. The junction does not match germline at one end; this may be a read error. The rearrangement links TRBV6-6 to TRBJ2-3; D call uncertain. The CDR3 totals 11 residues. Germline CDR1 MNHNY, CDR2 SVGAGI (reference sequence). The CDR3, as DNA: TGTGCCGGCAGCCCCTCAGATACGCAGTATTTT. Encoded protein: CAGSPSDTQYF.

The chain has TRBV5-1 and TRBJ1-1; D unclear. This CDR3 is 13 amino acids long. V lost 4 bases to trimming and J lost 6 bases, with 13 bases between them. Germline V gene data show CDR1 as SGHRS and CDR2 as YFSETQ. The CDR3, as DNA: TGCGCCAGCAGCCTGGTGGGCCAACCTGAAGCTTTCTTT. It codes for CASSLVGQPEAFF.

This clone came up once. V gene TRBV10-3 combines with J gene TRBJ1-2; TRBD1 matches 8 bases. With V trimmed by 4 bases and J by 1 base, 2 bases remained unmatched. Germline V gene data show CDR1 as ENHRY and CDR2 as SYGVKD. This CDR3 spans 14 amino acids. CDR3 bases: TGTGCCATCAGTGGACAGGGGTTTAACTATGGCTACACCTTC. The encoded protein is CAISGQGFNYGYTF.

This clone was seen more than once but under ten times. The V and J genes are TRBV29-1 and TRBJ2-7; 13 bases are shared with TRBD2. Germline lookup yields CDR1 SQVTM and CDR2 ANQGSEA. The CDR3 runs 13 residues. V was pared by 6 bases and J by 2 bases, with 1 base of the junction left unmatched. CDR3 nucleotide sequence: TGCAGCGTAGGGACTAGCGGGACCTACGAGCAGTACTTC. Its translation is CSVGTSGTYEQYF.

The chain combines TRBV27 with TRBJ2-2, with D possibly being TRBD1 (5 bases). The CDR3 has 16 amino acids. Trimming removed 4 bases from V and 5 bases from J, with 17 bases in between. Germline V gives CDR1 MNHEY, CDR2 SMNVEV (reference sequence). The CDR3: CASSSDSIRVTGELFF. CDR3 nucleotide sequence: TGTGCCAGCAGTTCAGACAGTATACGGGTAACCGGGGAGCTGTTTTTT.

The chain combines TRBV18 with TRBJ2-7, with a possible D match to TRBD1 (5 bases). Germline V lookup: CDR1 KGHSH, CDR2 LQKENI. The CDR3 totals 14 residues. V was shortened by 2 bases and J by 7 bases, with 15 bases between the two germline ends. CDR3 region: CASSPMGGKGEQYF. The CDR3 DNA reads TGTGCCAGCTCACCAATGGGTGGTAAGGGGGAGCAGTACTTC.

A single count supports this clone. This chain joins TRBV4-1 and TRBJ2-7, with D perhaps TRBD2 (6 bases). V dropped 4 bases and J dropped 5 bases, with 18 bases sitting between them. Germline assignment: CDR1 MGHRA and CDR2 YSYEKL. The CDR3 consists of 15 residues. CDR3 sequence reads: CASSLGIGSRDEQYF. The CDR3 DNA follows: TGCGCCAGCAGCCTTGGGATCGGGAGCAGGGACGAGCAGTACTTC.

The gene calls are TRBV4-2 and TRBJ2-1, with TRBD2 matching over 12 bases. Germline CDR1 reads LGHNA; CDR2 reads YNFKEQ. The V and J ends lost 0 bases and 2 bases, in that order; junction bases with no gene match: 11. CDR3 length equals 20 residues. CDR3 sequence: CASSQESPGLAGIPYNEQFF. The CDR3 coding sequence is TGTGCCAGCAGCCAAGAGAGCCCAGGACTAGCGGGGATCCCCTACAATGAGCAGTTCTTC.

CDR3 loop: CASSLDSGEQYF. CDR3 bases: TGTGCCAGCAGCTTAGACTCGGGGGAGCAGTACTTC. The V gene is TRBV7-9, the J gene TRBJ2-7; tentative D call: TRBD2 (5 bases). The CDR3 has 12 amino acids. The germline V gene has CDR1 SEHNR and CDR2 FQNEAQ (reference sequence). Trimming stripped 1 base from V and 7 bases from J, with 8 bases between.

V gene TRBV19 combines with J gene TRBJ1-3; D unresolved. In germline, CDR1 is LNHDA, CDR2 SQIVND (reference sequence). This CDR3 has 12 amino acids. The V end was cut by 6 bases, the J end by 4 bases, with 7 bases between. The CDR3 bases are TGTGCCAGTAGCCTGGGCGGAAACACCATATATTTT. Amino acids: CASSLGGNTIYF.

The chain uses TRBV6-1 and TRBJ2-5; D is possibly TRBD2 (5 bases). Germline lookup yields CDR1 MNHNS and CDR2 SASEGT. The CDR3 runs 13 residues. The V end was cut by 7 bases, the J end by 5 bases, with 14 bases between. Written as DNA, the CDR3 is TGTGCCAGCACCAAGGACTTGACGGAGACCCAGTACTTC. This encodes CASTKDLTETQYF.

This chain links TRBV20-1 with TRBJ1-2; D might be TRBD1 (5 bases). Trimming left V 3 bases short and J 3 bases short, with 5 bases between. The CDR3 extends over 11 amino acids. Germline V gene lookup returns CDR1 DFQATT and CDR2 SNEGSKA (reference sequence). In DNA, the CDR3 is TGCAGTGCTAGGACAGACTATGGCTACACCTTC. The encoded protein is CSARTDYGYTF.